This TCR beta chain was retrieved from a study of OX40 agonist ivuxolimab in advanced cancers. Study summary: Hepatocellular carcinoma, melanoma, renal cell or head and neck cancer occurred in dose-escalation patients.

Note on this clone: The antigen remains unidentified.

Data came from immunoSEQ multiplex PCR; TCRdb stores just in-frame clones and leaves some out. The table lists 55,000 to 60,000 clones, less than 90% of them singletons. Study observations and caveats: At 0.1 to 3.0 mg/kg and by week 6, clonal expansion occurred in CD4+ and CD8+ blood T cells.

This CDR3 has 16 residues. The junction had 10 bases not matched to a gene; V was cut back by 2 bases and J by 4 bases. Germline-derived CDR1 and CDR2 are LGHNT and FRNRAP. V gene TRBV12-5 combines with J gene TRBJ1-2; TRBD1 matches at 7 bases. Source: CD4+ or CD8+ T cells sorted from blood, taken in a trial of the OX40 agonist ivuxolimab. This clonotype originated in an adult with an advanced solid tumor such as melanoma, head and neck, liver or kidney cancer. The CDR3 region has the DNA TGTGCTAGTGGTTTGAGCCAATCAGGGGGGACCTATGGCTACACCTTC. Its protein is CASGLSQSGGTYGYTF.